This is a list of T cell receptor beta chains from one sample in a study of CD8 T cells in ankylosing spondylitis. One entry per CDR3 protein results from TCRdb running MiXCR on the 5' RACE reads. The sample records around 890,000 distinct CDR3 sequences, roughly 12% being singletons. Input material: blood, either unsorted or a sorted T cell fraction (not recorded which). These receptors were taken from a male donor with ankylosing spondylitis. The CDR3 runs from the conserved cysteine through the conserved F or W. Fields, in order: V gene, J gene, CDR3 protein.

TRBV5-1,TRBJ1-1,CASSRAGNTEAFF
TRBV20-1,TRBJ2-7,CSAIGLVRFYEQYF
TRBV12-3/TRBV12-4,TRBJ2-3,CASSLGTGPYTDTQYF
TRBV20-1,TRBJ2-3,CSASLRKIGTDTQYF
TRBV15,TRBJ1-2,CATNNGYGYTF
TRBV29-1,TRBJ2-1,CSVDNRGDHEQFF
TRBV6-1,TRBJ1-1,CASSPWGGEAEAFF
TRBV7-3,TRBJ1-2,CASSPGHLDDYGYTF
TRBV30,TRBJ1-6,CASNAASSYNSPLHF
TRBV15,TRBJ2-7,CATSRDSGRGYEQYF
TRBV4-1,TRBJ1-3,CASSQIRVSGNTIYF
TRBV5-1,TRBJ2-2,CASSIPLLAANTGELFF
TRBV7-6,TRBJ1-1,CASSLTRGSEAFF
TRBV25-1,TRBJ1-6,CASSDGPGVNSPLHF
TRBV27,TRBJ2-7,CASRTGGFSYEQYF
TRBV29-1,TRBJ1-2,CSVVGQGFGGYTF
TRBV20-1,TRBJ2-1,CSARTSPSYNEQFF
TRBV5-1,TRBJ1-4,CASSPAVRTENEKLFF
TRBV20-1,TRBJ2-3,CSARTRKIFSDTQYF
TRBV5-4,TRBJ2-3,CASSYLANTQYF
TRBV20-1,TRBJ2-7,CSARDAGFNEQYF
TRBV28,TRBJ2-7,CASSSGTLPYEQYF
TRBV7-2,TRBJ2-1,CASSSDSHERFF
TRBV10-3,TRBJ2-2,CAITGTGHLGGELFF
TRBV4-3,TRBJ2-1,CASSDQRQGTMYNEQFF
TRBV2,TRBJ2-2,CASSLTRVVTGELFF
TRBV10-2,TRBJ2-5,CASSGGPRETQYF
TRBV18,TRBJ1-3,CASSPPGGVANTIYF
TRBV11-2,TRBJ2-5,CASSPSLGGQETQYF
TRBV7-9,TRBJ1-1,CASSPTNRYERGTEAFF
TRBV20-1,TRBJ2-5,CSARGPGLAGGETQYF
TRBV4-2,TRBJ2-3,CASSHTDSTDTQYF
TRBV10-3,TRBJ1-2,CAISWVGYGYTF
TRBV5-5,TRBJ2-5,CASSLRTGGPGETQYF
TRBV12-3/TRBV12-4,TRBJ2-7,CASLTDRPYEQYF
TRBV29-1,TRBJ1-1,CSVLNKGFSVNTEAFF
TRBV7-9,TRBJ2-4,CASSPGGVENIQYF
TRBV11-2,TRBJ1-1,CASSSTVGEAFF
TRBV7-9,TRBJ2-5,CASSAGQGALETQYF
TRBV7-9,TRBJ2-2,CASSNSLGWLFF
TRBV12-3/TRBV12-4,TRBJ2-1,CASFQLGLAGHEQIF
TRBV10-1,TRBJ2-2,CASSEEARYTGELFF
TRBV20-1,TRBJ2-5,CSATGTGRAETQYF
TRBV10-3,TRBJ2-7,CAISDHNRAATLQEYF
TRBV2,TRBJ1-2,CASSTFQVPLTF
TRBV4-3,TRBJ1-2,CASSQNLQGNYGYTF
TRBV5-1,TRBJ1-1,CASRRSQTNTEAFF